This T cell receptor (beta chain) is from a study of siplizumab effects on memory and regulatory T cells. Overall study results and limits: Most alloreactive clones went unmapped to unstimulated subsets; only a minor fraction mapped. Siplizumab cultures yielded proliferating Tregs whose suppressive function was not confirmed. Both greater diversity than memory cells and a major contribution to the alloresponse seemed to characterize naive T cells. Researchers could not give a naive or memory phenotype to roughly 75-95% of proliferating CD4+ or CD8+ clones.

Germline CDR1 reads MNHEY; CDR2 reads SMNVEV (reference sequence). Trimming removed 8 bases from V and 1 base from J; junction bases left unmatched: 14. The CDR3 is made up of 17 amino acids. The data were produced by immunoSEQ multiplex PCR, yet TCRdb's version contains in-frame clones alone and is incomplete. Here the sample spans around 100,000 clones, about 91% being singletons. Notes on this clone: The antigen is undetermined.

The material sequenced was CD4+ T cells sorted from blood. This rearrangement joins TRBV27 to TRBJ2-5, with 9 bases matching TRBD1. The TCR was taken from a human donor in good health. Some clones in this sample may be carry-over from other donors' samples. The CDR3 DNA reads TGTGCCAGCTCATCATCCGGGACAGGGTCGGGCCAAGAGACCCAGTACTTC. Protein: CASSSSGTGSGQETQYF.